This TCR beta chain was recorded in a study of T cell repertoires in cytomegalovirus infection (dated by TCRdb to the late 2010s). General notes on the study: Alongside well-studied HLA-B-restricted epitopes, the peptide stimulations were aimed at recently identified HLA-C-restricted CMV epitopes, whose presentation resists viral immunomodulation. The HLA type of each donor mattered for the analysis, because public TCR beta signatures pointed to carriage of CMV infection along with the matching HLA type. The research as a whole found: In the ex vivo response, HLA-C-restricted CMV-specific TCR beta clonotypes were dominant, and in two of eight donors the single most frequent clonotype came from this HLA-C-restricted group. In both this cohort and an independent cohort of 352 donors, the cumulative frequency of public TCR beta family members distinguished carriers of CMV infection plus the relevant HLA type.

Read against the paper, the sample's treatment or condition label means: in vitro stimulation with specific CMV peptide epitopes to enrich CMV-specific T cells. The reads were generated on an Illumina HiSeq 1500. The public reads were run again by TCRdb, first through fastp at Q25 and then through MiXCR, and only productive beta chains were kept. Every entry covers one CDR3 protein and lists the most common genes and DNA from its rows. The table for this sample lists some 500,000 distinct CDR3 sequences; 25% to 35% of them were counted only once. The ten largest account for roughly 17% of the sample. A note on this clonotype: Its recognized antigen is unknown. One base away there is no much larger clone; base qualities are not given.

Sequenced material: cultured PBMCs, taken from culture after CMV antigen stimulation. The sequence was collected from a human donor in good health (CMV status not recorded). Some clones in this sample may be carry-over from other donors' samples.

The nucleotides read TGTGCCAGCAGCTCGGGACAGGAGGAAGGGTTTAGCTACACCTTC. It is translated as CASSSGQEEGFSYTF. The rearranged chain carries TRBV5-8 and TRBJ1-2; 8 bases in between match TRBD1. The germline V gene yields SGHTS for CDR1 and YDEGEE for CDR2. The germline V and J ends show losses of 3 bases and 9 bases respectively, and no gene match explains 13 bases of the junction. Spanning cysteine to phenylalanine, the CDR3 consists of 15 amino acids. Of the read, only the CDR3 DNA is kept; its 45 bases are in frame from base 1.